The 26 T cell receptor beta chains listed next were all sequenced from one sample in a study of blood T cell repertoires in COVID-19. Using immunoSEQ multiplex PCR, the repertoire was profiled, and TCRdb retains in-frame clones only, with some absent. The sample lists 150,000 to 200,000 clones, roughly 86% seen once, with less than 3.5% in the top ten. The sequenced sample was peripheral blood. The receptor source for this set is a woman aged 25-40 years with active or convalescent COVID-19.

The rearrangement joins TRBV11-3 to TRBJ2-2; 8 bases match TRBD2. The CDR3 runs 17 residues. Germline V lookup: CDR1 SGHNT, CDR2 YENEEA. Trimming removed 1 base from V and 0 bases from J; junction bases left unmatched: 4. The CDR3 protein is CASSLGLAGSNTGELFF. In DNA form, the CDR3 reads TGTGCCAGCAGCTTAGGGCTAGCGGGCTCGAACACCGGGGAGCTGTTTTTT.

The chain links TRBV9 to TRBJ2-1; 12 bases map to TRBD1. The junction had 9 bases not matched to a gene; V was cut back by 4 bases and J by 4 bases. The CDR3 consists of 17 residues. Germline V CDR1 and CDR2: SGDLS, YYNGEE. The CDR3 sequence is CASSSSGTGGVYNEQFF. CDR3 in DNA: TGTGCCAGCAGCTCCTCCGGGACAGGGGGCGTATACAATGAGCAGTTCTTC.

The chain carries TRBV29-1 and TRBJ2-1; a weak D match, TRBD1 (5 bases). The CDR3 spans 14 residues. CDR1 SQVTM and CDR2 ANQGSEA come from the germline V gene. V lost 3 bases and J lost 1, with 10 bases in between. The DNA for the CDR3 is TGCAGCGTTGAGGTTAGGGGTTCCTACAATGAGCAGTTCTTC. Translation gives CSVEVRGSYNEQFF.

The rearrangement joins TRBV24-1 to TRBJ1-5; TRBD1 is a possible D gene (6 bases). With 4 bases removed from V and 0 bases from J, the gap between germline ends came to 9 bases. This CDR3 spans 15 amino acids. Per germline, CDR1 KGHDR and CDR2 SFDVKD. The CDR3 loop reads CATSEGGGSNQPQHF. CDR3 DNA: TGTGCCACCAGTGAAGGGGGGGGTAGCAATCAGCCCCAGCATTTT.

The rearrangement uses TRBV6-5 and TRBJ2-7, with 10 bases identical to TRBD1. Losses at the gene ends were 6 bases for V and 5 bases for J; bases not matched to a gene: 7. Germline-derived CDR1 and CDR2 are MNHEY and SVGAGI. This CDR3 region has 14 residues. CDR3 loop: CASSRDRGLDEQYF. The CDR3 DNA follows: TGTGCCAGCAGCCGGGACAGGGGCCTCGACGAGCAGTACTTC.

The chain links TRBV3-1 (or the pseudogene TRBV3-2) to TRBJ1-1; D is uncertain. There are 13 residues in the CDR3. Germline CDR1 reads LGHDT; CDR2 reads YNNKEL (reference sequence). The V end lost 1 base, the J end lost 5 bases, and 8 bases lay between the germline ends. Here the CDR3 DNA reads TGTGCCAGCAGCCAAGTAAGGGAGACTGAAGCTTTCTTT. It encodes CASSQVRETEAFF.

The chain joins TRBV12-3 or TRBV12-4 to TRBJ1-4; the match to TRBD1 covers 9 bases. The CDR3 sequence is 13 residues long. Unmatched junction bases numbered 6, after V lost 10 bases and J lost 6 bases. The CDR3 DNA reads as TGTGCCACGAAACAGGGGGCCGATGAAAAACTGTTTTTT. Protein product: CATKQGADEKLFF.

The chain has TRBV24-1 and TRBJ2-5; 10 bases line up with TRBD1. This CDR3 comprises 14 residues. After removal of 4 bases from V and 5 bases from J, the junction contained 3 bases not matched to a gene. Per the germline V gene, CDR1 is KGHDR and CDR2 is SFDVKD. CDR3 sequence (DNA): TGTGCCACCAGTGACCGGGACAGGGGTGAGACCCAGTACTTC. Encoded protein: CATSDRDRGETQYF.

The V and J genes are TRBV6-5 and TRBJ1-2, with 7 bases fitting TRBD1. The CDR3 length is 16 residues. The V segment lost 0 bases and the J segment 7 bases; nucleotides outside the gene matches: 11. CDR1 and CDR2 (germline): MNHEY, SVGAGI. The CDR3 loop reads CASSYSLTGADSGYTF. In DNA, the CDR3 is TGTGCCAGCAGTTACTCCCTAACAGGGGCGGATTCTGGCTACACCTTC.

The CDR3 region is CASSRRDRGTEAFF. The DNA of the CDR3 is TGTGCCAGCAGCCGCCGGGACAGGGGAACTGAAGCTTTCTTT. V gene TRBV28 combines with J gene TRBJ1-1; TRBD1 aligns across 10 bases. Germline V gene sequence: CDR1 MDHEN, CDR2 SYDVKM. The CDR3 sequence is 14 residues long. Trimming at V came to 6 bases and at J to 5 bases, leaving 6 bases not matched to a gene.

V and J are TRBV4-1 and TRBJ2-5, with TRBD2 matching 8 bases. Germline CDR1 reads MGHRA; CDR2 reads YSYEKL. The CDR3 is 14 amino acids. V trimming: 1 base; J trimming: 2 bases; junction bases outside the gene matches: 0. In DNA form, the CDR3 reads TGCGCCAGCAGCCAAGTAGCGGGACAAGAGACCCAGTACTTC. Protein: CASSQVAGQETQYF.

The CDR3 DNA reads as TGTGCCAGCAGCAGCGGGAGAAGCTCCTACAATGAGCAGTTCTTC. Translated: CASSSGRSSYNEQFF. V and J are TRBV6-5 and TRBJ2-1; 8 nucleotides align to TRBD2. This CDR3 is built from 15 residues. The germline CDR1 and CDR2 sequences are MNHEY and SVGAGI. V dropped 6 bases and J dropped 0; count of bases not matched to a gene: 4.

The chain uses TRBV19 and TRBJ1-1; D unresolved. The germline CDR1 and CDR2 sequences are LNHDA and SQIVND (reference sequence). There are 14 residues in the CDR3. V lost 1 base and J lost 10, with 16 bases in between. CDR3 in amino acids: CASSIGRSGGGAFF. The DNA of the CDR3 is TGTGCCAGTAGTATAGGCCGGTCAGGAGGTGGAGCTTTCTTT.

The CDR3 DNA reads as TGTGCCAGCAGTTCTTCACAGGGTAAGGATTGGACTGAAGCTTTCTTT. Translated, it gives CASSSSQGKDWTEAFF. The chain employs TRBV28 and TRBJ1-1; tentative D call: TRBD1 (6 bases). Per germline, CDR1 MDHEN and CDR2 SYDVKM. V was pared by 4 bases and J by 5 bases, with 20 bases between. This CDR3 contains 16 residues.

This chain connects TRBV18 to TRBJ1-1; 7 nucleotides line up with TRBD1. Trimming removed 1 base from V and 0 bases from J; junction bases left unmatched: 2. CDR1 is KGHSH and CDR2 is LQKENI in the germline V gene. CDR3 length: 15 residues. The CDR3: CASSPQGGVNTEAFF. CDR3 coding DNA: TGTGCCAGCTCACCACAAGGGGGCGTGAACACTGAAGCTTTCTTT. Supplemented by reference TRBV18 and TRBJ1-1, the full variable domain reads NAGVMQNPRHLVRRRGQEARLRCSPMKGHSHVYWYRQLPEEGLKFMVYLQKENIIDESGMPKERFSAEFPKEGPSILRIQQVVRGDSAAYFCASSPQGGVNTEAFFGQGTRLTVV.

V is TRBV2 and J is TRBJ1-1, with a tentative D call TRBD1 (5 bases). Trimming removed 5 bases from V and 4 bases from J, with 11 bases in between. Germline assignment: CDR1 SNHLY and CDR2 FYNNEI. CDR3 length: 13 amino acids. CDR3 protein: CASSQGESTEAFF. The CDR3 bases are TGTGCCAGCAGTCAGGGTGAGAGCACTGAAGCTTTCTTT.

The chain recombines TRBV27 with TRBJ1-5, with TRBD1 as a possible D gene (5 bases). Germline V gene lookup returns CDR1 MNHEY and CDR2 SMNVEV (reference sequence). This CDR3 comprises 15 residues. Trimming stripped 0 bases from V and 7 bases from J, with 13 bases between. DNA for the CDR3: TGTGCCAGCAGTTTATCCAACAGGTCCGGGCAGCCCCAGCATTTT. Protein: CASSLSNRSGQPQHF.

V and J are TRBV10-3 and TRBJ2-3; possible D gene TRBD2, 6 bases. Trimming removed 6 bases from V and 4 bases from J, with 14 bases in between. The germline gives CDR1 ENHRY, CDR2 SYGVKD. The length of the CDR3 is 14 residues. CDR3 region: CAIRTGVEPDTQYF. The CDR3, as DNA: TGTGCCATCAGAACGGGAGTGGAGCCAGATACGCAGTATTTT.

J is TRBJ2-5 and V is TRBV5-1, with no clear D. This CDR3 has 14 residues. CDR1 is SGHRS and CDR2 is YFSETQ in the germline V gene. Trimming removed 2 bases from V and 0 bases from J, with 8 bases in between. The CDR3: CASSFLTDQETQYF. The CDR3 bases are TGCGCCAGCAGCTTCTTAACAGACCAAGAGACCCAGTACTTC. The entire variable domain, with the rest obtained from reference TRBV5-1 and TRBJ2-5, is as follows: KAGVTQTPRYLIKTRGQQVTLSCSPISGHRSVSWYQQTPGQGLQFLFEYFSETQRNKGNFPGRFSGRQFSNSRSEMNVSTLELGDSALYLCASSFLTDQETQYFGPGTRLLVL.

About this clone: This CDR3 is also generated by other DNA sequences in the sample. The chain employs TRBV6-4 and TRBJ2-3; 11 bases map to TRBD2. Germline assignment: CDR1 MRHNA and CDR2 SNTAGT. Trimming removed 8 bases from V and 0 bases from J; junction bases left unmatched: 4. The CDR3 has 15 amino acids. DNA for the CDR3: TGTGCCAGCTCAAGACTAGCGGGGAGCACAGATACGCAGTATTTT. Translated, it gives CASSRLAGSTDTQYF.

V gene TRBV27 combines with J gene TRBJ2-7; 7 positions match TRBD1. Germline CDR1 MNHEY, CDR2 SMNVEV (reference sequence). J gave up 2 bases and V 3 bases, and 7 bases lay outside the gene matches. The CDR3 contains 15 residues. CDR3 nucleotides: TGTGCCAGCAGTTTGCTCGGACAGGCGCCCTACGAGCAGTACTTC. Translation: CASSLLGQAPYEQYF.

This clone showed up just once. The DNA of the CDR3 is TGTGCCTGGAGTGTGGGACAGGGGGCGCGGATTGGCTACACCTTC. It codes for CAWSVGQGARIGYTF. V gene TRBV30 combines with J gene TRBJ1-2, with 12 bases lining up with TRBD1. CDR1 is GTSNPN and CDR2 is SVGIG in the germline V gene (reference sequence). The CDR3 has 15 amino acids. Trimming took 0 bases from V and 7 from J; bases not matched to a gene: 6.

The V and J genes are TRBV5-1 and TRBJ1-6; D call uncertain. Germline loops: CDR1 SGHRS, CDR2 YFSETQ. This CDR3 contains 14 residues. The ends were cut back, 0 bases at V and 7 bases at J, with 8 bases in the middle. The CDR3 here is CASSLERGNSPLHF. Written as DNA, the CDR3 is TGCGCCAGCAGCTTGGAACGGGGAAATTCACCCCTCCACTTT.

The chain combines TRBV9 with TRBJ2-7; TRBD2 agrees at 11 bases. Trimming at V came to 3 bases and at J to 4 bases, leaving 9 bases not matched to a gene. Germline V gene sequence: CDR1 SGDLS, CDR2 YYNGEE. The CDR3 length is 16 residues. The CDR3 reads CASSATSGTSGYEQYF. The CDR3 nucleotides are TGTGCCAGCAGCGCAACTTCCGGGACTAGCGGATACGAGCAGTACTTC.

This rearrangement joins TRBV27 to TRBJ1-5; tentatively, D is TRBD1 (6 bases). The V gene lost 10 bases and the J gene lost 5 bases, with 18 bases spanning the gap. The CDR3 runs 14 residues. Looked up from germline, CDR1 is MNHEY and CDR2 is SMNVEV (reference sequence). The CDR3 reads CATHSTGTDQPQHF. Written as DNA, the CDR3 is TGTGCCACCCACTCTACAGGGACCGATCAGCCCCAGCATTTT.

This chain uses TRBV28 with TRBJ1-3, with D unresolved. CDR1 is MDHEN, CDR2 SYDVKM, per germline. Between the trimmed V and J ends, which lost 8 bases and 9 bases, there was a span of 17 bases. The CDR3 runs to 13 residues. This CDR3 reads CASSPGHASTIYF. The CDR3 DNA sequence: TGTGCCAGCTCTCCGGGTCATGCTAGCACCATATATTTT.